This T cell receptor (beta chain) was documented in a study of T-cell reconstitution after alpha-beta-depleted transplantation in children. This CDR3 contains 14 residues. J was trimmed by 6 bases and V by 5 bases; bases with no gene match: 3. Germline CDR1 and CDR2: LGHNA and YNFKEQ. In this sample, this clonotype turned up many times. Preparing the TCRbeta library involved the use of unique molecular identifiers. TCRdb re-called the PCR reads with MiXCR, one entry per CDR3 protein. The sample yields approximately 640,000 distinct CDR3 sequences, roughly 17% seen once. This sequence joins TRBV4-2 and TRBJ2-3; 12 nucleotides align to TRBD2. The origin of this receptor is a human donor who donated a stem cell graft to a child with acute myeloid leukemia. The material sequenced was PBMCs from the stem cell graft donor, taken from the stem cell graft. The CDR3 DNA is TGTGCCAGCAGCAGGACTAGCGGGGATGATACGCAGTATTTT. It is translated as CASSRTSGDDTQYF.